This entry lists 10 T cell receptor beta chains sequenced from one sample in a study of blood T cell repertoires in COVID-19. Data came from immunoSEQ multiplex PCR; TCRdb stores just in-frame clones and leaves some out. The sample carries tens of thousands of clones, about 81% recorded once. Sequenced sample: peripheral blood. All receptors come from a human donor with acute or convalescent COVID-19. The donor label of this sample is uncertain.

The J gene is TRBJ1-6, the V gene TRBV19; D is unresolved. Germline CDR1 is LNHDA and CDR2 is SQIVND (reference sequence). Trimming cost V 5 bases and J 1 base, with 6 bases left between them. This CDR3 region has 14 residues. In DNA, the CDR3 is TGTGCCAGTAGTCAGGAATCCTATAATTCACCCCTCCACTTT. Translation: CASSQESYNSPLHF. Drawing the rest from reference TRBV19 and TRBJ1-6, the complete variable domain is DGGITQSPKYLFRKEGQNVTLSCEQNLNHDAMYWYRQDPGQGLRLIYYSQIVNDFQKGDIAEGYSVSREKKESFPLTVTSAQKNPTAFYLCASSQESYNSPLHFGNGTRLTVT.

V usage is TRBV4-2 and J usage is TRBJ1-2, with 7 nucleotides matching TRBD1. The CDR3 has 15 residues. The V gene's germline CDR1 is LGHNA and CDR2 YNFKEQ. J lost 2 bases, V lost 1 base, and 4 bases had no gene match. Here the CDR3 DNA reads TGTGCCAGCAGCCAAGGACAGGGACTGAACTATGGCTACACCTTC. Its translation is CASSQGQGLNYGYTF.

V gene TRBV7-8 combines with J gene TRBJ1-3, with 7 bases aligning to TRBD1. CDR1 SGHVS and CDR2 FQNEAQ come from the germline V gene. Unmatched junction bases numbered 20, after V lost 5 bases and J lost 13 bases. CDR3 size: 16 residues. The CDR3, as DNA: TGTGCCAGCAGCCCGGAGGGACAGTCGACCGGAAACAAGATATATTTT. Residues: CASSPEGQSTGNKIYF.

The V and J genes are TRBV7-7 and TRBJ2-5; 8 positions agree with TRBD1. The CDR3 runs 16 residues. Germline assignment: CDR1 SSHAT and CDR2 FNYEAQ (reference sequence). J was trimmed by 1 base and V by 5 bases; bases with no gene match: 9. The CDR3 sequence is CASSTGTGRSQETQYF. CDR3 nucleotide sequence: TGTGCCAGCAGCACCGGGACAGGAAGAAGCCAAGAGACCCAGTACTTC. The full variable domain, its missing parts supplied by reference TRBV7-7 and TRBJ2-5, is GAGVSQSPRYKVTKRGQDVTLRCDPISSHATLYWYQQALGQGPEFLTYFNYEAQPDKSGLPSDRFSAERPEGSISTLTIQRTEQRDSAMYRCASSTGTGRSQETQYFGPGTRLLVL.

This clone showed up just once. The CDR3 protein is CSASRAGYDDYTF. The CDR3 nucleotides are TGCAGTGCTAGTCGAGCAGGGTATGATGACTACACCTTC. The gene calls are TRBV20-1 and TRBJ1-2; maybe TRBD1 (5 bases). Germline-derived CDR1 and CDR2 are DFQATT and SNEGSKA (reference sequence). Trimming cost V 3 bases and J 10 bases, with 18 bases left between them. The CDR3 has 13 amino acids.

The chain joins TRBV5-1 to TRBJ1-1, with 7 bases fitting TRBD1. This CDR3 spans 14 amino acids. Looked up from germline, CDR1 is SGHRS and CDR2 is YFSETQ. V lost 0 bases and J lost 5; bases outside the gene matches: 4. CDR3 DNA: TGCGCCAGCAGCTTGGCAGGGGGTGAGACTGAAGCTTTCTTT. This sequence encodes CASSLAGGETEAFF.

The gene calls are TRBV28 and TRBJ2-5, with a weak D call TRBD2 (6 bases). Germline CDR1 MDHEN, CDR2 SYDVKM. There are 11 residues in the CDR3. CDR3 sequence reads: CAASGEETQYF. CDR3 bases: TGTGCTGCTTCGGGGGAAGAGACCCAGTACTTC.

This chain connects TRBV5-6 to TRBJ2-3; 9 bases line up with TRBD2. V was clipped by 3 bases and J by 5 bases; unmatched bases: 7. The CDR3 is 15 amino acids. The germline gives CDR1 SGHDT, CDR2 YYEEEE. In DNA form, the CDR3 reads TGTGCCAGCAGCTCGTTAGCGGGAGCAGGAGATACGCAGTATTTT. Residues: CASSSLAGAGDTQYF.

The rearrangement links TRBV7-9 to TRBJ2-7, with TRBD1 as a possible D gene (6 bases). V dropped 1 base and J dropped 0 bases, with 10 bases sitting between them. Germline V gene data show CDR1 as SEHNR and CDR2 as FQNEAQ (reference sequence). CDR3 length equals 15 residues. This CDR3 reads CASSLVQGSSYEQYF. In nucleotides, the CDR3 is TGTGCCAGCAGCTTAGTACAGGGAAGCTCCTACGAGCAGTACTTC.

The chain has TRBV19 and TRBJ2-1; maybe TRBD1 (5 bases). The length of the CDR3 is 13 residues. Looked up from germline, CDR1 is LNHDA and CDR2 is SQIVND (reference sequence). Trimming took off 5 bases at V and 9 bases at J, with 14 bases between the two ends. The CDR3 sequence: CASSSSRQSEQFF. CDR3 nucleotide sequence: TGTGCCAGTAGTTCATCTAGACAGAGTGAGCAGTTCTTC.